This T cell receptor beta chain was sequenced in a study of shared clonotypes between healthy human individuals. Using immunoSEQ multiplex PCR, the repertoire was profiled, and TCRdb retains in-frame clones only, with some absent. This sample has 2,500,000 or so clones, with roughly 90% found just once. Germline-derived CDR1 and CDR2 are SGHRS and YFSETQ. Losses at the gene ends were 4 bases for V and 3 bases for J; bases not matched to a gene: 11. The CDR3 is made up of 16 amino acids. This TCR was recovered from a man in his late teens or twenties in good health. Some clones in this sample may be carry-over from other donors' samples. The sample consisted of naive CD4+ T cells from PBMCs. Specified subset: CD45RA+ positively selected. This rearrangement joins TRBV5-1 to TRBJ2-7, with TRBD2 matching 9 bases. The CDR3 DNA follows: TGCGCCAGCAGCCGAGCAGGGGGGACTAGCAGCTACGAGCAGTACTTC. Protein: CASSRAGGTSSYEQYF.